One sample yielded the 21 T cell receptor beta chains listed below, sequenced in a study of CD8+ T cells in alopecia areata (dated 2018 in TCRdb). In light of the paper, this sample's time point label describes: about 4 weeks on oral tofacitinib. This sample's treatment or condition label indicates: oral pan-JAK inhibitor, 5-10 mg twice daily. Receptors were amplified or captured by the immunoSEQ multiplex PCR assay. For TCR sequencing, RNA was extracted from every sample and reverse transcribed into cDNA to serve as template. The clones in this table, taken by TCRdb from immuneACCESS, are in-frame only. Not every clone is retained; where verified, under half of the shortfall comes from an unresolved V gene, and the cause of the rest is unknown. The sample records approximately 200,000 clones, approximately 60% of which are singletons. The top ten hold approximately 3.4% of the sample. The input for sequencing was CD4+ T cells sorted from blood, taken at week 4, from a patient treated with tofacitinib. The origin of the receptors is a human donor with alopecia areata.

This clone came up a few times. The chain recombines TRBV7-2 with TRBJ1-6; D is unresolved. The germline V and J ends were trimmed by 4 bases and 7 bases, with 14 bases remaining between them. The CDR3 extends over 15 amino acids. Germline V gene lookup returns CDR1 SGHTA and CDR2 FQGNSA. CDR3: CASSSNSITNSPLHF. The CDR3 bases are TGTGCCAGCAGCTCAAACTCCATTACCAATTCACCCCTCCACTTT.

Only a few counts were recorded for this clone. The rearrangement joins TRBV29-1 to TRBJ2-6; maybe TRBD1 (6 bases). Looked up from germline, CDR1 is SQVTM and CDR2 is ANQGSEA. Deletions cut 4 bases from V and 4 bases from J, with 11 bases between. This CDR3 comprises 14 residues. CDR3 amino acids: CSVGTGLGANVLTF. CDR3 coding DNA: TGCAGCGTTGGCACAGGGCTCGGGGCCAACGTCCTGACTTTC.

The chain couples TRBV27 to TRBJ1-2; 7 nucleotides agree with TRBD1. The V gene end was trimmed by 6 bases and the J gene end by 4 bases; junction bases not matched to a gene: 5. The CDR3 runs 13 residues. The germline gives CDR1 MNHEY, CDR2 SMNVEV (reference sequence). The CDR3 loop reads CASRLGGGYGYTF. CDR3 bases: TGTGCCAGCAGACTAGGGGGCGGCTATGGCTACACCTTC.

CDR3 sequence reads: CSVEDLRIAETQYF. DNA for the CDR3: TGCAGCGTTGAAGATCTAAGGATAGCGGAGACCCAGTACTTC. The chain links TRBV29-1 to TRBJ2-5; a weak D match, TRBD2 (5 bases). V lost 0 bases to trimming and J lost 5 bases, with 13 bases between them. The CDR3 runs to 14 residues. CDR1 and CDR2 from the germline V gene are SQVTM and ANQGSEA.

The rearrangement joins TRBV19 to TRBJ1-5, with D perhaps TRBD1 (5 bases). This CDR3 has 13 amino acids. V shed 7 bases and J shed 6 bases, with 13 bases lying between them. Looked up from germline, CDR1 is LNHDA and CDR2 is SQIVND (reference sequence). As DNA, the CDR3 is TGTGCCAGTAACGGGCAGGGCGGTCAGCCCCAGCATTTT. Translation gives CASNGQGGQPQHF.

The CDR3 bases are TGTGCCTGGAGTGTGGCAGGGGACCAGCCCCAGCATTTT. It codes for CAWSVAGDQPQHF. The chain employs TRBV30 and TRBJ1-5; weak D call: TRBD1 (6 bases). This CDR3 contains 13 residues. Germline CDR1 GTSNPN, CDR2 SVGIG (reference sequence). V was shortened by 0 bases and J by 7 bases, with 10 bases between the two germline ends. Full variable domain (outside the CDR3, taken from reference TRBV30 and TRBJ1-5): SQTIHQWPATLVQPVGSPLSLECTVEGTSNPNLYWYRQAAGRGLQLLFYSVGIGQISSEVPQNLSASRPQDRQFILSSKKLLLSDSGFYLCAWSVAGDQPQHFGDGTRLSIL.

The gene calls are TRBV19 and TRBJ1-2; D is uncertain. Trimming left V 5 bases short and J 8 bases short, with 15 bases between. There are 13 residues in the CDR3. Germline CDR1 LNHDA, CDR2 SQIVND (reference sequence). The chain's CDR3 is CASSAYQLGGYTF. The CDR3 nucleotides are TGTGCCAGTAGTGCATATCAACTTGGCGGCTACACCTTC.

The rearrangement joins TRBV12-5 to TRBJ1-1; the D gene is possibly TRBD1 (6 bases). Germline V gene data show CDR1 as LGHNT and CDR2 as FRNRAP. The CDR3 is made up of 13 amino acids. Trimming shortened V by 7 bases and J by 4 bases, and 13 bases separated the two germline ends. The CDR3 nucleotides read TGTGCTAGTGCTGGGGGGCGGGCCACTGAAGCTTTCTTT. Residues: CASAGGRATEAFF.

The chain has TRBV2 and TRBJ2-7; TRBD1 aligns across 8 bases. Germline V gene sequence: CDR1 SNHLY, CDR2 FYNNEI. The junction had 5 bases not matched to a gene; V was cut back by 6 bases and J by 4 bases. The length of the CDR3 is 13 residues. CDR3: CASRGQGAYEQYF. The CDR3 DNA reads TGTGCCAGCAGGGGGCAGGGGGCTTACGAGCAGTACTTC.

The chain uses TRBV27 and TRBJ2-7, with 7 bases matching TRBD1. The CDR3 runs 12 residues. Germline values: CDR1 MNHEY, CDR2 SMNVEV (reference sequence). V shed 5 bases and J 6 bases; nucleotides not matched to a gene: 4. CDR3 bases: TGTGCCAGCAGTATCGGGACAGTCGAGCAGTACTTC. This codes for CASSIGTVEQYF.

This chain joins TRBV6-5 and TRBJ1-2; possibly TRBD1 for D (6 bases). Germline CDR1 MNHEY, CDR2 SVGAGI. The CDR3 extends over 15 amino acids. V dropped 6 bases and J dropped 2 bases, with 16 bases sitting between them. The CDR3 sequence: CASRTPGQQNYGYTF. The CDR3 region has the DNA TGTGCCAGCAGAACCCCGGGACAACAAAACTATGGCTACACCTTC.

V usage is TRBV5-4 and J usage is TRBJ2-3; 9 bases agree with TRBD1. Germline V gene lookup returns CDR1 SGHNT and CDR2 YYREEE (reference sequence). V shed 3 bases, J shed 6 bases, and the junction held 14 bases outside the gene matches. This CDR3 spans 17 amino acids. The CDR3 spells CASSSRNRTGDRDTQYF. The CDR3 DNA is TGTGCCAGCAGCTCCCGGAACAGGACAGGGGATAGGGATACGCAGTATTTT.

The CDR3 coding sequence is TGTGCCAGCACTCGCGGAGGAACTAATGAAAAACTGTTTTTT. It codes for CASTRGGTNEKLFF. This rearrangement joins TRBV6-6 to TRBJ1-4; D gene ambiguous. The CDR3 consists of 14 residues. V was trimmed by 7 bases and J by 1 base, leaving 10 bases between them. CDR1 is MNHNY and CDR2 is SVGAGI in the germline V gene (reference sequence).

The V and J genes are TRBV28 and TRBJ1-2; TRBD1 matches at 8 bases. CDR1 is MDHEN, CDR2 SYDVKM, per germline. There are 16 residues in the CDR3. V trimming: 1 base; J trimming: 5 bases; junction bases outside the gene matches: 9. The CDR3 loop is CASSLLTGGVGYGYTF. CDR3 coding DNA: TGTGCCAGCAGTTTATTAACAGGGGGAGTAGGGTATGGCTACACCTTC.

This clone was seen just once. The rearrangement uses TRBV2 and TRBJ1-2; no definite D call. Germline V CDR1 and CDR2: SNHLY, FYNNEI. V lost 4 bases, J lost 4 bases, and 13 bases lay in between. The CDR3 loop spans 14 amino acids. The CDR3 reads CASSVYGLGYGYTF. CDR3 nucleotide sequence: TGTGCCAGCAGTGTTTATGGGCTAGGCTATGGCTACACCTTC.

The J gene is TRBJ2-5, the V gene TRBV10-3; D ambiguous. The CDR3 contains 14 residues. The germline V gene encodes CDR1 ENHRY and CDR2 SYGVKD. Between the trimmed V and J ends, which lost 3 bases and 2 bases, there was a span of 10 bases. Here the CDR3 reads CAISDLLTQETQYF. CDR3 DNA: TGTGCCATCAGTGATTTGTTAACGCAAGAGACCCAGTACTTC.

The chain links TRBV29-1 to TRBJ2-2; 9 bases agree with TRBD2. The CDR3 contains 16 residues. After removal of 4 bases from V and 0 bases from J, the junction contained 6 bases not matched to a gene. CDR1 and CDR2 from the germline V gene are SQVTM and ANQGSEA. The CDR3 reads CSVVGLAGTNTGELFF. For the CDR3, the DNA is TGCAGCGTTGTTGGCCTAGCGGGGACGAACACCGGGGAGCTGTTTTTT.

The chain couples TRBV27 to TRBJ1-1; D uncertain. The length of the CDR3 is 13 residues. CDR1 MNHEY and CDR2 SMNVEV come from the germline V gene (reference sequence). With 6 bases removed from V and 1 base from J, the gap between germline ends came to 9 bases. The CDR3 sequence: CASRGMGNTEAFF. DNA for the CDR3: TGTGCCAGCAGGGGGATGGGGAACACTGAAGCTTTCTTT.

The chain employs TRBV27 and TRBJ2-7; TRBD2 is a possible D gene (6 bases). V lost 6 bases to trimming and J lost 0 bases, with 15 bases between them. The CDR3 is 15 amino acids. Germline values: CDR1 MNHEY, CDR2 SMNVEV (reference sequence). The CDR3: CASSKLAPTSYEQYF. CDR3 coding DNA: TGTGCCAGCAGCAAACTAGCTCCAACCTCCTACGAGCAGTACTTC.

This CDR3 reads CASNPDRGNYGYTF. CDR3 DNA sequence: TGTGCCAGCAACCCAGACAGGGGAAATTATGGCTACACCTTC. The chain combines TRBV6-6 with TRBJ1-2, with 8 positions matching TRBD1. The CDR3 extends over 14 amino acids. The germline gives CDR1 MNHNY, CDR2 SVGAGI (reference sequence). The junction had 9 bases not matched to a gene; V was cut back by 7 bases and J by 5 bases.

This chain's CDR3 is CASKQRGAIGELFF. The CDR3 bases are TGTGCCAGCAAGCAGCGGGGGGCGATCGGGGAGCTGTTTTTT. The V and J genes are TRBV2 and TRBJ2-2, with TRBD2 identical over 9 bases. Germline V gene sequence: CDR1 SNHLY, CDR2 FYNNEI. The trim removed 7 bases at V and 7 bases at J, leaving 7 bases unmatched. This CDR3 region has 14 residues.